The clone carrying this T cell receptor (beta chain) was detected many times. Its target is not known. This sample was included in a study of shared clonotypes between healthy human individuals. Study findings and constraints: Generation probabilities of non-shared clonotypes were lower (relative to those shared by all four donors). It was anticipated that sequencing depth would influence how many clonotypes donors shared. About 5% of naive CD4 clonotypes were common to several donors.

Measured with immunoSEQ multiplex PCR; TCRdb has only the in-frame clones, and not every one. The profile covers under 300,000 clones, with approximately 65% appearing a single time and roughly 11% taken by the ten largest. Trimming cost V 1 base and J 4 bases; bases outside gene matches: 0. CDR1 LNHDA and CDR2 SQIVND come from the germline V gene (reference sequence). The CDR3 runs to 13 residues. This TCR was recovered from a man aged 25-45 years in good health. V gene TRBV19 combines with J gene TRBJ2-5; 7 nucleotides align to TRBD2. Sequencing input: memory CD4+ T cells sorted from blood. Stated subset: CD45RA-negative fraction. The DNA of the CDR3 is TGTGCCAGTAGTATAGCGGGAGGAGAGACCCAGTACTTC. Translation gives CASSIAGGETQYF.